The clone carrying this T cell receptor (beta chain) was picked up a small number of times. These data belong to a study of STAT5B mutations in CD4+ large granular lymphocyte leukemia. In the study overall: Healthy donors showed HLA-associated enrichment of the CDR3 'QG' motif.

The assay was run at survey level. Here immunoSEQ multiplex PCR was the method, and the copy in TCRdb shows in-frame clones only, minus some. The table shows tens of thousands of clones, with 69% occurring only once. CDR3 length: 15 residues. Trimming at V came to 5 bases and at J to 4 bases, leaving 10 bases not matched to a gene. Germline V gene data show CDR1 as SGHTA and CDR2 as FQGNSA. The sequence was collected from a human donor in good health. The chain has TRBV7-2 and TRBJ1-1; 7 nucleotides line up with TRBD1. Sequencing input: CD4+ T cells from blood buffy coats. The CDR3 nucleotides are TGTGCCAGCAGCAACAAACAGGGGTGGGGCACTGAAGCTTTCTTT. Its translation is CASSNKQGWGTEAFF.